This TCR beta chain was obtained from a study of neurological immune-mediated disorders. This clonotype was seen many times. What it binds is not known. Synthesis of cDNA was accomplished via 5'RACE employing 10-nucleotide random UMIs. One entry per CDR3 protein results from TCRdb running MiXCR on the 5' RACE reads. The sample carries about 59,000 distinct CDR3 sequences, 12% recorded once. General study results and limits: Sharing of CDR3 amino acid sequences among expanded clones across subjects was absent, suggesting private repertoires in all groups.

CDR3 length equals 14 residues. The V and J ends lost 5 bases and 1 base respectively, with 12 bases between them. Germline CDR1 reads SEHNR; CDR2 reads FQNEAQ (reference sequence). The clonotype originates from a woman aged 55-70 years with HTLV-1-associated myelopathy (HAM/TSP). The sequencing sample was made of PBMCs. The chain combines TRBV7-9 with TRBJ2-7; possible D gene TRBD2, 6 bases. CDR3 region: CASSPLGLSYEQYF. CDR3 sequence (DNA): TGTGCCAGCAGCCCCCTGGGACTTTCCTACGAGCAGTACTTC.